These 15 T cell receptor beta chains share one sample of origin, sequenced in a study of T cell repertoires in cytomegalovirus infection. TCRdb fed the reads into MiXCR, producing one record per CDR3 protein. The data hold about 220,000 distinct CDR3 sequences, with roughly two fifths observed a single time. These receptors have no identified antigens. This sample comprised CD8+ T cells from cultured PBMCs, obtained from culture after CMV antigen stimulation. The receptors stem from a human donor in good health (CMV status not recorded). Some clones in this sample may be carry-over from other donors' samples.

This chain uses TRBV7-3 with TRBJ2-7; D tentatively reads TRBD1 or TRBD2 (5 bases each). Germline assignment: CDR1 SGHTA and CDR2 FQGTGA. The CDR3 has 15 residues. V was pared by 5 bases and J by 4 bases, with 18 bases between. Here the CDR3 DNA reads TGTGCCAGCAGCCCCGGGGCGGGTGCCCCTTACGAGCAGTACTTC. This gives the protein CASSPGAGAPYEQYF.

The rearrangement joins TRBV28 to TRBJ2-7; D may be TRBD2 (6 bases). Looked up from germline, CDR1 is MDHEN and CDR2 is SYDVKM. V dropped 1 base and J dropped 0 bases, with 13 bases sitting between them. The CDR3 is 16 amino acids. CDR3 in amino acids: CASSLYQRVFSYEQYF. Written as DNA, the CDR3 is TGTGCCAGCAGTTTATACCAGCGGGTGTTCTCCTACGAGCAGTACTTC.

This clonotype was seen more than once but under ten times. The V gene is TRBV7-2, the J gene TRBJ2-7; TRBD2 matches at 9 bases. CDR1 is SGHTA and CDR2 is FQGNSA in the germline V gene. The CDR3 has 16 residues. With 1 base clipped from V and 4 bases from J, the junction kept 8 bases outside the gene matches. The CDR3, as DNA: TGTGCCAGCAGCTTAGTTATCCCGCGGGAGGGGTACGAGCAGTACTTC. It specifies CASSLVIPREGYEQYF. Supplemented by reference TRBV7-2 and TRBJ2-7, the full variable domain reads GAGVSQSPSNKVTEKGKDVELRCDPISGHTALYWYRQSLGQGLEFLIYFQGNSAPDKSGLPSDRFSAERTGGSVSTLTIQRTQQEDSAVYLCASSLVIPREGYEQYFGPGTRLTVT.

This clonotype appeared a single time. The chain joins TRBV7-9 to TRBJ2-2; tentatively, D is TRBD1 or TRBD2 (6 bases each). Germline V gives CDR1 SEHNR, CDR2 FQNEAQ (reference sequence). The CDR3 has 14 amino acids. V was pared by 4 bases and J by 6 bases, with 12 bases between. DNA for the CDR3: TGTGCCAGCAGCTCGGGACGGGGGCCCGGGGAGCTGTTTTTT. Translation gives CASSSGRGPGELFF.

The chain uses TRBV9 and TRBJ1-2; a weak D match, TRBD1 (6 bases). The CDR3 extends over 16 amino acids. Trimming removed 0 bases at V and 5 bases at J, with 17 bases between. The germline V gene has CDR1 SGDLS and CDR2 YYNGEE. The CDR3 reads CASSVGQVTVKYGYTF. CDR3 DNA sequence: TGTGCCAGCAGCGTAGGACAGGTCACAGTCAAATATGGCTACACCTTC.

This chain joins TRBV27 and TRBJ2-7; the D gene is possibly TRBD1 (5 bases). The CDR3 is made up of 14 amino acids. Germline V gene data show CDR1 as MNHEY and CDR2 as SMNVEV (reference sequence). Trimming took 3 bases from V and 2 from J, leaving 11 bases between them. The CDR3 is CASSLTAVTYEQYF. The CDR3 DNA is TGTGCCAGCAGTTTGACAGCCGTCACCTACGAGCAGTACTTC.

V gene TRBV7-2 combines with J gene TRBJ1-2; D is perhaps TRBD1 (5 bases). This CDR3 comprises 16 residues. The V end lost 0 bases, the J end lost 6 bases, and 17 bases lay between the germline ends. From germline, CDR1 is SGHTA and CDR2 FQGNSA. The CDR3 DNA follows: TGTGCCAGCAGCTTAGCCCGTGGCAGGGCAAGCGATGGCTACACCTTC. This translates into CASSLARGRASDGYTF.

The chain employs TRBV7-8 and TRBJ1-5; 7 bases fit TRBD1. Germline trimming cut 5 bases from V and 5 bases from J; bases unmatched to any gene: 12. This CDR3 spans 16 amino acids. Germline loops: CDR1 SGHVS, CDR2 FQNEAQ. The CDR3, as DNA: TGTGCCAGCAGCCCCCCCGCAGGGGGGTCGGATCAGCCCCAGCATTTT. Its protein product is CASSPPAGGSDQPQHF.

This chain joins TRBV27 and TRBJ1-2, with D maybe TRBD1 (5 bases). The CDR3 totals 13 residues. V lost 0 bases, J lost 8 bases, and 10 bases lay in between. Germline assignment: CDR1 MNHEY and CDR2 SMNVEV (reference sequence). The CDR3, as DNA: TGTGCCAGCAGTTTATCGGGGGGAAGGGGCTACACCTTC. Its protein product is CASSLSGGRGYTF.

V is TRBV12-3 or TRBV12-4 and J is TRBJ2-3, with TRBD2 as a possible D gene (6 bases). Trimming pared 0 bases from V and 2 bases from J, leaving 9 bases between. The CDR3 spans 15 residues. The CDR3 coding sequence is TGTGCCAGCAGTTTAGCGGGGACTTTCACAGATACGCAGTATTTT. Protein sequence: CASSLAGTFTDTQYF.

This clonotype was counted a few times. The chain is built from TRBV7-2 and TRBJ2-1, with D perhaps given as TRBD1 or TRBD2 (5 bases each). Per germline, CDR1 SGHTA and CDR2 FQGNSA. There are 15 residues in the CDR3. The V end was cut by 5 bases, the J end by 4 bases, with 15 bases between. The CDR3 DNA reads TGTGCCAGCAGCACCGGGACGAGCTTATACAATGAGCAGTTCTTC. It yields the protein CASSTGTSLYNEQFF.

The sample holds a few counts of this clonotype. CDR3 sequence (DNA): TGTGCCAGCAGTCTCGGACTAGCGGGATTTCGGACCCAGTACTTC. Its translation: CASSLGLAGFRTQYF. The chain recombines TRBV28 with TRBJ2-5, with 12 nucleotides matching TRBD2. CDR3 size: 15 residues. Losses at the gene ends were 5 bases for V and 7 bases for J; bases not matched to a gene: 8. Germline V lookup: CDR1 MDHEN, CDR2 SYDVKM.

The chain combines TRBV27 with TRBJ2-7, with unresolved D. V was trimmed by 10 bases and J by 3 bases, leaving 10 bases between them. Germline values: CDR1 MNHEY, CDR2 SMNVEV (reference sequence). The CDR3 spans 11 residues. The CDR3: CATQMGYEQYF. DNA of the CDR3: TGTGCCACTCAAATGGGCTACGAGCAGTACTTC.

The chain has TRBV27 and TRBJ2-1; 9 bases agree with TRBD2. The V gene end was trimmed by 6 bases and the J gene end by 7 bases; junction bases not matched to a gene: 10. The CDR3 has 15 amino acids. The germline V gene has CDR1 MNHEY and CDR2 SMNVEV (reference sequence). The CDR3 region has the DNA TGTGCCAGCAGGGCGGGAGGGCCGGTACTTAATGAGCAGTTCTTC. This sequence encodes CASRAGGPVLNEQFF.

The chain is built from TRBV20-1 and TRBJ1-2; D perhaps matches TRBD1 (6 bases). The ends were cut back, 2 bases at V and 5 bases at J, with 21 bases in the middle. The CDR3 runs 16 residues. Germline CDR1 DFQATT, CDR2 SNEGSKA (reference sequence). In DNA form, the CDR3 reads TGCAGTGCTAGAAGCCCCCGACAGGTCCCCTATTATGGCTACACCTTC. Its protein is CSARSPRQVPYYGYTF.